The rows below give T cell receptor beta chains drawn from one sample of a study of regulatory T cells in long-lasting Graves disease. In TCRdb, the multiplex PCR reads were re-called with MiXCR into one record per CDR3 protein. Of roughly 350,000 distinct CDR3 sequences listed, 16% are singletons. The same specimen was also included in a second study, on T cells in Graves' hyperthyroidism and ophthalmopathy.

This sample comprised peripheral blood mononuclear cells (PBMCs), obtained at new diagnosis, from a patient treated with antithyroid drugs. The receptors originated from a man between 40 and 49 years old with Graves disease. The CDR3 runs from the conserved cysteine through the conserved F or W. A D gene is named only where the DNA matches it firmly. Size tells how often a clone was seen (once, few, many) or the class of an expanded clone, and some rows leave it out.

cdr3_nt,cdr3_aa,clone_size,d_call,v_call,j_call
TGTGCCAGCAGCACCCTGGGGTGGGGAAACGAGCAGTTCTTC,CASSTLGWGNEQFF,many,-,TRBV5-5,TRBJ2-1
TGTGCCAGCTCACCAAGCGGAGGGTACTATGGCTACACCTTC,CASSPSGGYYGYTF,many,-,TRBV18,TRBJ1-2
TGTGCCAGCAGCTTAGTTAATGTGAACACTGAAGCTTTCTTT,CASSLVNVNTEAFF,-,-,TRBV7-8,TRBJ1-1
TGTGCCTGGAGTGGGGACAGGGGACGAAAAGCTTTCTTT,CAWSGDRGRKAFF,many,TRBD1,TRBV30,TRBJ1-1
TGCGCCAGCAGCCAACTAGCGGGGGGGCCGAAAGAGACCCAGTACTTC,CASSQLAGGPKETQYF,many,TRBD2,TRBV4-1,TRBJ2-5
TGCGCCAGCAGCGCAATCGGGAAGTCGGATACGCAGTATTTT,CASSAIGKSDTQYF,few,-,TRBV5-1,TRBJ2-3
TGCAGTGCTAGAGATCGACAGGGGCGAGAAAAACTGTTTTTT,CSARDRQGREKLFF,few,TRBD1,TRBV20-1,TRBJ1-4
TGTGCCAGCAGTGAGGGACAGGCGTCCTTCTATGGCTACACCTTC,CASSEGQASFYGYTF,-,TRBD1,TRBV12-3/TRBV12-4,TRBJ1-2
TGTGCCAGCAGCCGGACAGTCGACACTGAAGCTTTCTTT,CASSRTVDTEAFF,-,-,TRBV28,TRBJ1-1
TGTGCCAGTAGCCCCCGTCACAACGAACCGAACACTGAAGCTTTCTTT,CASSPRHNEPNTEAFF,few,-,TRBV19,TRBJ1-1
TGCAGTGCCCAGAGTGGGGGCCGGGTTCGAGGCGAGACCCAGTACTTC,CSAQSGGRVRGETQYF,many,-,TRBV20-1,TRBJ2-5
TGCAGTGCTAGAGGGGGAAACCCAGATACGCAGTATTTT,CSARGGNPDTQYF,many,-,TRBV20-1,TRBJ2-3
TGTGCCAGCTGGACGAATGGCTACACCTTC,CASWTNGYTF,few,-,TRBV28,TRBJ1-2
TGTGCCTGGAGTGTACGGGGATCGACCGGGGAGCTGTTTTTT,CAWSVRGSTGELFF,many,-,TRBV30,TRBJ2-2
TGTGCCAGCAGTCGGACGCCACAAGAGACCCAGTACTTC,CASSRTPQETQYF,many,-,TRBV2,TRBJ2-5
TGCAGTGCTAGTCAGTTCCGAGGGACCCAGTACTTC,CSASQFRGTQYF,many,-,TRBV20-1,TRBJ2-5
TGTGCCAGCTCACTATTAGGGGGACAGGGCTTCAATGAGCAGTTCTTC,CASSLLGGQGFNEQFF,many,TRBD1,TRBV18,TRBJ2-1
TGCGCCAGCAGCTTGGCTCAGGGGGCGAATGAGCAGTTCTTC,CASSLAQGANEQFF,many,TRBD1,TRBV5-1,TRBJ2-1
TGTGCCAGCAGCTTGGACAGGCAGGGGACTGAAGCTTTCTTT,CASSLDRQGTEAFF,-,-,TRBV5-4,TRBJ1-1
TGCGCCAGCAGTTGGGGGGGACAGAGCACAGATACGCAGTATTTT,CASSWGGQSTDTQYF,many,-,TRBV5-1,TRBJ2-3
TGTGCCAGCAGCGGAGCGGGGGCCTCCACCGGGGAGCTGTTTTTT,CASSGAGASTGELFF,-,TRBD2,TRBV9,TRBJ2-2
TGCGCCAGCAGCCAAGAAGGGCAGGGAACGGGGGAGCAGTACTTC,CASSQEGQGTGEQYF,many,-,TRBV4-3,TRBJ2-7
TGTGCCAGCAGCCAAGATTTCGTGAGAAGCTCCTACGAGCAGTACTTC,CASSQDFVRSSYEQYF,many,-,TRBV3-1,TRBJ2-7
TGTGCCAGCAGCTTGCGGAGGGACGGAGGGCTCATGGGCACTGAAGCTTTCTTT,CASSLRRDGGLMGTEAFF,many,-,TRBV7-8,TRBJ1-1
TGCGCCAGCAGTTCCCAGGGGGCCGGAGATGAAAAACTGTTTTTT,CASSSQGAGDEKLFF,many,TRBD1,TRBV5-1,TRBJ1-4
TGTGCCACCAGCAGAGATGACACAGGGCTTAATTCACCCCTCCACTTT,CATSRDDTGLNSPLHF,-,-,TRBV15,TRBJ1-6
TGTGCCAGCAGCCCCATTGACCTCTCTGGGGCCAACGTCCTGACTTTC,CASSPIDLSGANVLTF,-,-,TRBV28,TRBJ2-6
TGTGCCAGCTCACCAATTCTCCTTCAGGGAAACACCGGGGAGCTGTTTTTT,CASSPILLQGNTGELFF,-,-,TRBV18,TRBJ2-2
TGTGCCAGCAGCCCCCAGGGACGGGGTTCACCCCTCCACTTT,CASSPQGRGSPLHF,few,-,TRBV7-2,TRBJ1-6
TGTGCCAGCAGTGTCGAGAAGGGGATGGGGGGTTCACCCCTCCACTTT,CASSVEKGMGGSPLHF,many,-,TRBV2,TRBJ1-6
TGTGCCTGGAGTGCTTACATGGAGACCCAGTACTTC,CAWSAYMETQYF,many,-,TRBV30,TRBJ2-5
TGTGCCAGCAGCCCGGGACAGAGACTCCACGAGCAGTACTTC,CASSPGQRLHEQYF,many,TRBD1,TRBV7-2,TRBJ2-7
TGTGCCAGCAGTTACACTCTGCCGGGACAGAATTCACCCCTCCACTTT,CASSYTLPGQNSPLHF,many,TRBD1,TRBV2,TRBJ1-6
TGTGCCAGCAGCGTATATGGCTACGGGGGGCCAGCAGATACGCAGTATTTT,CASSVYGYGGPADTQYF,many,-,TRBV9,TRBJ2-3
TGCGCCAGCAGCCACGGTAGGGTTAGCGAGCAGTACTTC,CASSHGRVSEQYF,many,-,TRBV4-3,TRBJ2-7
TGTGCCAGCTCACCCCGGCAGCTGGCCCCATCTGGAAACACCATATATTTT,CASSPRQLAPSGNTIYF,-,-,TRBV18,TRBJ1-3
TGTGCCAGCAGTCCAAGGACAGGGGGTCGTCAGCCCCAGCATTTT,CASSPRTGGRQPQHF,many,TRBD1,TRBV12-3/TRBV12-4,TRBJ1-5
TGTGCCATCAGTCCCAGCGTCCACGAGCAGTACTTC,CAISPSVHEQYF,many,-,TRBV10-3,TRBJ2-7
TGCGCCAGCAGCCAACCTAGGGCCTACGGGGATGAGCAGTTCTTC,CASSQPRAYGDEQFF,-,-,TRBV4-1,TRBJ2-1
TGTGCCAGCTCACCGTTGAGAGGGTCGGACGAGCAGTACTTC,CASSPLRGSDEQYF,-,-,TRBV18,TRBJ2-7
TGTGCCAGCTCGCGGGACCCGACGGGCAATGAGCAGTTCTTC,CASSRDPTGNEQFF,many,-,TRBV18,TRBJ2-1
TGTGCCAGCAGCCCTAAGGGGGGGGCGAGGGAGCTGTTTTTT,CASSPKGGARELFF,many,-,TRBV11-2,TRBJ2-2
TGTGCCAGCAGTTACGGTGGCTTAGGGGAAGCTTTCTTT,CASSYGGLGEAFF,many,-,TRBV6-9,TRBJ1-1
TGTGCCAGCGGGGGCGGGGGGGTATACAATGAGCAGTTCTTC,CASGGGGVYNEQFF,-,TRBD2,TRBV28,TRBJ2-1
TGTGCCAGCAGCTTAGGGGGGGGGCGAGAGCAGTACTTC,CASSLGGGREQYF,few,-,TRBV7-9,TRBJ2-7
TGTGCCAGCAGCGTAGTATCTGCCCCCGCGGGCGAGCAGTACTTC,CASSVVSAPAGEQYF,many,-,TRBV9,TRBJ2-7
TGTGCCAGCAGCGGACGGGACGCCTCCTACGAGCAGTACTTC,CASSGRDASYEQYF,-,-,TRBV9,TRBJ2-7
TGTGCCAGCAGCCAAGGCCCAGGGTCAGGACAGCCCCAGCATTTT,CASSQGPGSGQPQHF,many,-,TRBV3-1,TRBJ1-5
TGCAGTGCTAGAGGTCCAGGTACGCAGTATTTT,CSARGPGTQYF,few,-,TRBV20-1,TRBJ2-3
TGTGCCAGCAGCCTACATCAGGGGGAAGTGGACTACACCTTC,CASSLHQGEVDYTF,-,TRBD1,TRBV6-1,TRBJ1-2